This T cell receptor beta chain is drawn from a study of control samples from healthy donors and cancer patients. This table comes from immunoSEQ multiplex PCR, and its TCRdb copy is limited to in-frame clones, with some not included. The sample has about 130,000 clones; roughly 87% are singletons. This CDR3 contains 18 residues. The trim removed 2 bases at V and 9 bases at J, leaving 15 bases unmatched. Germline values: CDR1 LGHDT, CDR2 YNNKEL (reference sequence). The TCR was taken from a man between 18 and 35 years old in good health. The chain combines TRBV3-1 (or the pseudogene TRBV3-2) with TRBJ2-1; the match to TRBD2 covers 11 bases. The sequencing input was blood. CDR3 sequence (DNA): TGTGCCAGCAGCCAACCCACCCCATTAGCGGGGGGGAGAGGTGAGCAGTTCTTC. This encodes CASSQPTPLAGGRGEQFF.